These 7 T cell receptor beta chains originate from one sample sequenced in a study of cytomegalovirus exposure and HLA in healthy donors listed by TCRdb under 2017. Library preparation was by the immunoSEQ multiplex PCR assay. The multiplex PCR relied on a mix of 60 forward primers for TCR Vbeta segments and 13 reverse primers for TCR Jbeta segments. TCRdb mirrors the immuneACCESS table, restricted to in-frame sequences. Some clones are absent from its copies; in checked studies, under half trace to an unresolved V gene, and the reason for the others is unknown. The sample table holds around 92,000 clones, of which roughly 74% were seen once. 12% to 15% of the sample is taken by the ten largest. The sequencing input was PBMCs. The receptors stem from a woman between 65 and 79 years old in good health and CMV-seropositive.

The chain combines TRBV28 with TRBJ2-1, with 11 bases aligning to TRBD2. CDR3 length equals 16 residues. The V gene's germline CDR1 is MDHEN and CDR2 SYDVKM. Losses at the gene ends were 1 base for V and 8 bases for J; bases not matched to a gene: 7. CDR3 nucleotide sequence: TGTGCCAGCAGTTTATATTCTAGCGGGAGGTCCCATGAGCAGTTCTTC. It yields the protein CASSLYSSGRSHEQFF. The full variable domain, rest sourced from reference TRBV28 and TRBJ2-1, is DVKVTQSSRYLVKRTGEKVFLECVQDMDHENMFWYRQDPGLGLRLIYFSYDVKMKEKGDIPEGYSVSREKKERFSLILESASTNQTSMYLCASSLYSSGRSHEQFFGPGTRLTVL.

This clone has only one observation. CDR3 in amino acids: CASSPLSGGTNNEQFF. The CDR3 coding sequence is TGTGCCAGCTCACCACTATCCGGGGGAACTAACAATGAGCAGTTCTTC. The chain couples TRBV18 to TRBJ2-1; D might be TRBD2 (6 bases). This CDR3 comprises 16 residues. Germline CDR1 is KGHSH and CDR2 is LQKENI. The V end was cut by 1 base, the J end by 5 bases, with 15 bases between.

The rearrangement uses TRBV5-8 and TRBJ2-2; a possible D gene is TRBD1 (6 bases). The CDR3 has 16 amino acids. Germline-derived CDR1 and CDR2 are SGHTS and YDEGEE. V was cut by 1 base and J by 6 bases, with 16 bases left in between. CDR3 protein: CASSLWGGQGPGELFF. Here the CDR3 DNA reads TGTGCCAGCAGCTTGTGGGGCGGCCAGGGGCCCGGGGAGCTGTTTTTT.

This chain links TRBV18 with TRBJ1-5, with 7 bases aligning to TRBD1. Trimming removed 6 bases from V and 2 bases from J; junction bases left unmatched: 7. CDR1 is KGHSH, CDR2 LQKENI, per germline. The CDR3 covers 15 residues. The CDR3 DNA reads TGTGCCAGCTCGCATACCGGGACAGGCAATCAGCCCCAGCATTTT. This gives the protein CASSHTGTGNQPQHF.

The chain uses TRBV6-5 and TRBJ2-1; TRBD2 agrees at 11 bases. Trimming at V came to 6 bases and at J to 8 bases, leaving 9 bases not matched to a gene. Germline CDR1 and CDR2: MNHEY and SVGAGI. The CDR3 has 15 amino acids. In DNA, the CDR3 is TGTGCCAGCAGAACGACTAGCGGGACCCCCCATGAGCAGTTCTTC. It translates to CASRTTSGTPHEQFF.

This chain connects TRBV13 to TRBJ2-2; TRBD1 matches at 8 bases. The CDR3 has 14 residues. V gave up 4 bases and J gave up 8 bases; unmatched junction bases: 6. Per germline, CDR1 PRHDT and CDR2 FYEKMQ (reference sequence). CDR3 coding DNA: TGTGCCAGCAGCTCAGGGGGCATAACGGGGGAGCTGTTTTTT. This codes for CASSSGGITGELFF.

The rearrangement joins TRBV4-3 to TRBJ1-6; perhaps TRBD1 as D (5 bases). The CDR3 consists of 17 residues. Trimming left V 0 bases short and J 3 bases short, with 12 bases between. The V gene's germline CDR1 is LGHNA and CDR2 YSLEER. Here the CDR3 DNA reads TGCGCCAGCAGCCAAGAAGGCGGCAGGGACTATAATTCACCCCTCCACTTT. Its protein product is CASSQEGGRDYNSPLHF.